This TCR beta chain was identified in a study of regulatory T cells in long-lasting Graves disease. Study-level findings and limits: Possibly, accuracy suffered from the small sample size. Those with persistent disease had in common more public clonotypes (more than 2,500) than new patients (approximately 1,000). Persistent Graves' patients showed a TCR diversity that was lower than that of newly diagnosed ones.

This clonotype showed up just a few times. Antigen unknown. The junction does not match germline at one end; this may be a read error. Indicated time point: persistent/refractory GD, antithyroid drugs over 5 years with positive TRAb. RNA extracted from PBMCs served as the sequencing template. The germline V gene has CDR1 MNHNS and CDR2 SASEGT. The CDR3 totals 20 residues. Building the TCR beta libraries relied on iRepertoire HTBI primers, and CDR3 regions underwent Arm-PCR. Authors' methods: Identified across the samples were 62 TRBV segments and more than twelve TRBJ segments. TCRdb analysed the multiplex PCR reads with MiXCR anew, one entry per CDR3 protein. TCRdb, not the authors, supplied the V and J calls. Of around 450,000 distinct CDR3 sequences in the sample, roughly 21% were seen once.

This sequence was found in a female donor with Graves disease. Sequenced material: peripheral blood mononuclear cells (PBMCs), taken when the disease was refractory, from a patient treated with antithyroid drugs. The V and J genes are TRBV6-1 and TRBJ2-5; the match to TRBD1 covers 10 bases. The CDR3 protein is CASSPTFDRGRLPPQGTQYF. The CDR3, as DNA: TGTGCCAGCAGCCCCACCTTTGACAGGGGGCGTCTTCCCCCCCAAGGGACCCAGTACTTC.